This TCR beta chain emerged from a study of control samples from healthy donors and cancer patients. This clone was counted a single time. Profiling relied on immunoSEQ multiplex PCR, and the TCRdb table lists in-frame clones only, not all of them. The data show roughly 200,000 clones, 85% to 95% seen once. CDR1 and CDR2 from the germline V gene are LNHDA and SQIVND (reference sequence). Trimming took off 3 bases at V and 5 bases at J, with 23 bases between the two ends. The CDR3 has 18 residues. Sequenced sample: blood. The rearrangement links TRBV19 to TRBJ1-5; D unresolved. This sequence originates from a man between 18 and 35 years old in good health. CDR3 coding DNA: TGTGCCAGTAGTATCGGGGTATTCATGGTTGATAGGGATCAGCCCCAGCATTTT. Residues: CASSIGVFMVDRDQPQHF.